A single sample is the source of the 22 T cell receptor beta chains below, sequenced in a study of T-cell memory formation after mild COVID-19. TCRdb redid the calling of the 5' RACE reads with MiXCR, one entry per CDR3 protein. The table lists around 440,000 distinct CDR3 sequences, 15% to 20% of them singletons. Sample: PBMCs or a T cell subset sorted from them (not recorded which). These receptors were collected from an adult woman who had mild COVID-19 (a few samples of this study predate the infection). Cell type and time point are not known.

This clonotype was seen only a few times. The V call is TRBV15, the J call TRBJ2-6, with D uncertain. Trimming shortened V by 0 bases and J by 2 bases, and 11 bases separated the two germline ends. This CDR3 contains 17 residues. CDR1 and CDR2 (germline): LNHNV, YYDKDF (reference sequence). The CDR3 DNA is TGTGCCACCAGCAGAGAACCCGGACCCACTGGGGCCAACGTCCTGACTTTC. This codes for CATSREPGPTGANVLTF.

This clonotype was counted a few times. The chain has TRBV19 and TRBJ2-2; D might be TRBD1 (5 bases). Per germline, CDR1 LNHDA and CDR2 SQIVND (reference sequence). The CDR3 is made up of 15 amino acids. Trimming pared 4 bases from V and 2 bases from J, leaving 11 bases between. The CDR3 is CASSRGRRNTGELFF. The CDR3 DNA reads TGTGCCAGTAGTAGGGGCCGACGAAACACCGGGGAGCTGTTTTTT. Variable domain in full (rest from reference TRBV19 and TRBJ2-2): DGGITQSPKYLFRKEGQNVTLSCEQNLNHDAMYWYRQDPGQGLRLIYYSQIVNDFQKGDIAEGYSVSREKKESFPLTVTSAQKNPTAFYLCASSRGRRNTGELFFGEGSRLTVL.

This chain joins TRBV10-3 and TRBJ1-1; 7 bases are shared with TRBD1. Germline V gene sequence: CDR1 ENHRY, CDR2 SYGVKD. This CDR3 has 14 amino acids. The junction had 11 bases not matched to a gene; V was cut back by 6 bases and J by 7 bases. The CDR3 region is CAISGGGARNEAFF. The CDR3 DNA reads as TGTGCCATCAGCGGAGGGGGCGCCCGGAATGAAGCTTTCTTT.

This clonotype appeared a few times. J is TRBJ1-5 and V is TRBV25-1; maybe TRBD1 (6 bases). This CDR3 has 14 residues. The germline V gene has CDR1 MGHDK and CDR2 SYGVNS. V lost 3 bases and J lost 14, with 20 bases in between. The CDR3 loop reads CASSEGRGKGPEHF. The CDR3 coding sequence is TGTGCCAGCAGTGAGGGGAGGGGGAAGGGCCCAGAGCATTTT. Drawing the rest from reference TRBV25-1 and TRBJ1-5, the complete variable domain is EADIYQTPRYLVIGTGKKITLECSQTMGHDKMYWYQQDPGMELHLIHYSYGVNSTEKGDLSSESTVSRIRTEHFPLTLESARPSHTSQYLCASSEGRGKGPEHFGDGTRLSIL.

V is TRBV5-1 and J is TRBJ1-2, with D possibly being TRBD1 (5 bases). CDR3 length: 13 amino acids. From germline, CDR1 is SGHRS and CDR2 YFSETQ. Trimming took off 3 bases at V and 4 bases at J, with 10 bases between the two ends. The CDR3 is CASSWGGGYGYTF. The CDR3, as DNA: TGCGCCAGCAGCTGGGGCGGCGGCTATGGCTACACCTTC.

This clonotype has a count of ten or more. CDR3 in amino acids: CSGAGTGGYEQYF. CDR3 in DNA: TGCAGCGGTGCCGGGACAGGGGGCTACGAGCAGTACTTC. The rearrangement joins TRBV29-1 to TRBJ2-7; 11 nucleotides match TRBD1. After removal of 7 bases from V and 3 bases from J, the junction contained 5 bases not matched to a gene. The CDR3 loop spans 13 amino acids. Germline assignment: CDR1 SQVTM and CDR2 ANQGSEA.

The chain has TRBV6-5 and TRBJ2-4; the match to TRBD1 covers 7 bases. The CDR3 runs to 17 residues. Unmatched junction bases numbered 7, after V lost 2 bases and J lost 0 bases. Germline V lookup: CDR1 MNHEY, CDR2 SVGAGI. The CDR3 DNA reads TGTGCCAGCAGTTACCGATTCACAGGGGTAGCCAAAAACATTCAGTACTTC. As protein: CASSYRFTGVAKNIQYF.

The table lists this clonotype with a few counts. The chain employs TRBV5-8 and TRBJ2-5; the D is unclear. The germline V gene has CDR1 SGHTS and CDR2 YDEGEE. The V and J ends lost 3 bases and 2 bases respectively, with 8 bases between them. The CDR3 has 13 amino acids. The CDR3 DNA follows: TGTGCCAGCAGCTGGATTCGACAAGAGACCCAGTACTTC. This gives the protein CASSWIRQETQYF.

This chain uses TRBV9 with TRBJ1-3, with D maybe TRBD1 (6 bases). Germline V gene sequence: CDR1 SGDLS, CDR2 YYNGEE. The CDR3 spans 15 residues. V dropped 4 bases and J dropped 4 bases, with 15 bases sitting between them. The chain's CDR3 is CASSSRRGQGNTIYF. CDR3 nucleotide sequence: TGTGCCAGCAGCTCCCGAAGGGGACAAGGAAACACCATATATTTT.

The CDR3 DNA is TGTGCCAGTTGTGGGCAGGGGCTATCAAGAGGCACCGGGGAGCTGTTTTTT. It codes for CASCGQGLSRGTGELFF. The chain has TRBV19 and TRBJ2-2, with D possibly matching TRBD1 (6 bases). The CDR3 totals 17 residues. Germline V CDR1 and CDR2: LNHDA, SQIVND (reference sequence). Trimming took off 8 bases at V and 4 bases at J, with 23 bases between the two ends.

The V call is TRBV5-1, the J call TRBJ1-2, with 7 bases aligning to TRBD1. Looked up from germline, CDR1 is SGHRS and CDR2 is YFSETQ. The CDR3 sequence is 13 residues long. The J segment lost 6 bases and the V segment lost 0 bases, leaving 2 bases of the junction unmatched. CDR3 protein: CASSLAQGDGYTF. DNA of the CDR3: TGCGCCAGCAGCTTGGCCCAGGGGGATGGCTACACCTTC. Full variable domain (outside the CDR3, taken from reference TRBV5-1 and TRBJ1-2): KAGVTQTPRYLIKTRGQQVTLSCSPISGHRSVSWYQQTPGQGLQFLFEYFSETQRNKGNFPGRFSGRQFSNSRSEMNVSTLELGDSALYLCASSLAQGDGYTFGSGTRLTVV.

CDR3 protein: CASSPGLLRGPETQYF. CDR3 bases: TGTGCCAGCAGTCCGGGACTCCTCCGGGGACCAGAGACCCAGTACTTC. The chain uses TRBV12-3 or TRBV12-4 and TRBJ2-5; maybe TRBD2 (6 bases). Between the trimmed V and J ends, which lost 5 bases and 4 bases, there was a span of 20 bases. The length of the CDR3 is 16 residues.

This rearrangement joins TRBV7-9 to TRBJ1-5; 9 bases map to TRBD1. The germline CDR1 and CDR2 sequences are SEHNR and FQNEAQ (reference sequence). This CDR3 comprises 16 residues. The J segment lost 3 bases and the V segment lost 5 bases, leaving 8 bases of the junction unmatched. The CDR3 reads CASSRGTGTFNQPQHF. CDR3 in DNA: TGTGCCAGCAGCCGGGGGACAGGGACCTTCAATCAGCCCCAGCATTTT.

CDR3 residues: CAISDLSGQETQYF. In DNA, the CDR3 is TGTGCCATCAGTGATCTCAGCGGCCAAGAGACCCAGTACTTC. The rearrangement joins TRBV10-3 to TRBJ2-5; D is perhaps TRBD2 (5 bases). The germline gives CDR1 ENHRY, CDR2 SYGVKD. This CDR3 is 14 amino acids long. V was trimmed by 3 bases and J by 1 base, leaving 9 bases between them.

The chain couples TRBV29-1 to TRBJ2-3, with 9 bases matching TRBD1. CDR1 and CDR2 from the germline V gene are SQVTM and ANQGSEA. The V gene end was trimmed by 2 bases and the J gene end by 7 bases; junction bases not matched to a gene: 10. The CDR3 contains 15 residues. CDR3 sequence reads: CSVELGQGVVYTQYF. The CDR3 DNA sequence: TGCAGCGTTGAATTGGGACAGGGAGTCGTTTATACGCAGTATTTT.

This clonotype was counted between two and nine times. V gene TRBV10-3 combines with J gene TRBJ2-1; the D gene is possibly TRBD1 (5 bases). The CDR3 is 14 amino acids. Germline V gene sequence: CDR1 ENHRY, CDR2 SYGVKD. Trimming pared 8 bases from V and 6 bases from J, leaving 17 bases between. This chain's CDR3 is CAIGEPRQGNEQFF. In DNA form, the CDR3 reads TGTGCCATCGGAGAGCCTCGGCAGGGCAATGAGCAGTTCTTC.

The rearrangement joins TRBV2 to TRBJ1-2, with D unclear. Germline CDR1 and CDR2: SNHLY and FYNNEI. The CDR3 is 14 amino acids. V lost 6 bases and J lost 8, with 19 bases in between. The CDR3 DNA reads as TGTGCCAGCAGAGGCTATGTAGGACTCAACGGCTACACCTTC. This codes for CASRGYVGLNGYTF. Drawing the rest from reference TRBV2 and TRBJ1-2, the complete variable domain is EPEVTQTPSHQVTQMGQEVILRCVPISNHLYFYWYRQILGQKVEFLVSFYNNEISEKSEIFDDQFSVERPDGSNFTLKIRSTKLEDSAMYFCASRGYVGLNGYTFGSGTRLTVV.

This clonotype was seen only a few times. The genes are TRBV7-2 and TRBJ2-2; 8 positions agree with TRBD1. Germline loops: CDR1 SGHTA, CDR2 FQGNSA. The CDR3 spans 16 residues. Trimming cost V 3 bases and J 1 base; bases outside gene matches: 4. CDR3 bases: TGTGCCAGCAGCTTGTACGGACAGGGGAACACCGGGGAGCTGTTTTTT. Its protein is CASSLYGQGNTGELFF.

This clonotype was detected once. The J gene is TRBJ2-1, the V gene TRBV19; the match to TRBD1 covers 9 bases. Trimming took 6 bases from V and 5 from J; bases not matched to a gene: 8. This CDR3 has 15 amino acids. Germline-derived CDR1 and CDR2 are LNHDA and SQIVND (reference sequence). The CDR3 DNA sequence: TGTGCCAGTAGCCGGGGACAGGGACCAAACAATGAGCAGTTCTTC. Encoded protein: CASSRGQGPNNEQFF.

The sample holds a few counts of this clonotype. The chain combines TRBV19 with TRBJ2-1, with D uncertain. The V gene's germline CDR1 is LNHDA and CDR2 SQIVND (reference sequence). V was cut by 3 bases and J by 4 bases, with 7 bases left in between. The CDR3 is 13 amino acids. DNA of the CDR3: TGTGCCAGTAGTATTAGGGCTTACAATGAGCAGTTCTTC. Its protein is CASSIRAYNEQFF.

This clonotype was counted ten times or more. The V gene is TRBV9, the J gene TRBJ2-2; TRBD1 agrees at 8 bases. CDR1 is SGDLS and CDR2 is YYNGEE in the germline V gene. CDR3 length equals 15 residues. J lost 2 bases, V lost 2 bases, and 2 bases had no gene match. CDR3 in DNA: TGTGCCAGCAGCGTGACAGGGGTTAACACCGGGGAGCTGTTTTTT. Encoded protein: CASSVTGVNTGELFF.

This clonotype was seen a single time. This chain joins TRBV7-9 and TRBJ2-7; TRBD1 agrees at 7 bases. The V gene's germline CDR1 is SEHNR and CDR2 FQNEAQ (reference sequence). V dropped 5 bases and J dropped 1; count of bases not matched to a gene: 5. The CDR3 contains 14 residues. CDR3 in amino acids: CASSTRQGSYEQYF. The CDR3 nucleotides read TGTGCCAGCAGCACCCGACAGGGATCCTACGAGCAGTACTTC. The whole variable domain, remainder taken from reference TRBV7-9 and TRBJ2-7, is DTGVSQNPRHKITKRGQNVTFRCDPISEHNRLYWYRQTLGQGPEFLTYFQNEAQLEKSRLLSDRFSAERPKGSFSTLEIQRTEQGDSAMYLCASSTRQGSYEQYFGPGTRLTVT.